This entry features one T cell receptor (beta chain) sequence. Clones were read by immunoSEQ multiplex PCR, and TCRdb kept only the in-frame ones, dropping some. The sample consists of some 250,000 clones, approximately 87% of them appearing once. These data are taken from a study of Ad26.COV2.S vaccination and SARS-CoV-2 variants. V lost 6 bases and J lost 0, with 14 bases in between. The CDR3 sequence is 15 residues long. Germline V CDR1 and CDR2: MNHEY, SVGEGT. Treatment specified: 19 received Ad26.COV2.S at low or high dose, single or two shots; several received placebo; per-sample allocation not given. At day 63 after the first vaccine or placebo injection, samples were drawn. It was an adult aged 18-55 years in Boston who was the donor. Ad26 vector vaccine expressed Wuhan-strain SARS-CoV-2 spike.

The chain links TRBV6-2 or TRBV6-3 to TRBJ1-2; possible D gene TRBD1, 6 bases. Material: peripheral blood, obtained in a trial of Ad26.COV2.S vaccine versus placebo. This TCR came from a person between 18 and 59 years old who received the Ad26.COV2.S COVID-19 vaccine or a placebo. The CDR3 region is CASSLDSRANYGYTF. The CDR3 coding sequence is TGTGCCAGCAGCCTGGACAGCCGAGCTAACTATGGCTACACCTTC.